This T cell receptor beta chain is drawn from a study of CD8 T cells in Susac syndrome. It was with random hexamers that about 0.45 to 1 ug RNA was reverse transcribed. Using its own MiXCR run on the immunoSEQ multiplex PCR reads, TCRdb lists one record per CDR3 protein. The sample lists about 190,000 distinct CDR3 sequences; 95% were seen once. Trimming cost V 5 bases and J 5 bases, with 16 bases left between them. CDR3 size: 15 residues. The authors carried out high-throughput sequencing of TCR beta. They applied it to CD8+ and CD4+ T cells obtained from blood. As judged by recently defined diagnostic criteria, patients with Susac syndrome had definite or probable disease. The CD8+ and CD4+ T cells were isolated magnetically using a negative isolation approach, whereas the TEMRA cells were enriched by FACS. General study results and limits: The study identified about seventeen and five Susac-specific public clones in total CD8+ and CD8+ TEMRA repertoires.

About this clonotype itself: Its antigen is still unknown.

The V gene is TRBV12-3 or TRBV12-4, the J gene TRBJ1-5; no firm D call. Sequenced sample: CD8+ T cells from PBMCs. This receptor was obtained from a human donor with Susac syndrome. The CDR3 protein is CASSERMGVDQPQHF. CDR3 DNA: TGTGCCAGCAGTGAAAGGATGGGCGTGGATCAGCCCCAGCATTTT.